The 19 T cell receptor beta chains listed next were all sequenced from one sample in a study of blood T cell repertoires in COVID-19. This table comes from immunoSEQ multiplex PCR, and its TCRdb copy is limited to in-frame clones, with some not included. The sample holds 350,000 or so clones, around nine tenths seen once. Sequences were obtained from PBMCs or T cells enriched from blood (not recorded which). These receptor sequences come from a woman between 25 and 40 years old who had been exposed to COVID-19.

V and J are TRBV29-1 and TRBJ2-1; maybe TRBD1 (5 bases). Trimming stripped 3 bases from V and 8 bases from J, with 14 bases between. The CDR3 totals 13 residues. The germline V gene has CDR1 SQVTM and CDR2 ANQGSEA. CDR3 DNA sequence: TGCAGCGTTGACCACTCAGGGATCGATGAGCAGTTCTTC. Amino acid sequence: CSVDHSGIDEQFF.

V usage is TRBV29-1 and J usage is TRBJ1-2; 7 bases are shared with TRBD1. V trimming: 7 bases; J trimming: 2 bases; junction bases outside the gene matches: 7. The CDR3 sequence is 13 residues long. CDR1 is SQVTM, CDR2 ANQGSEA, per germline. In DNA, the CDR3 is TGCAGCGCTGTGACAGGGACCAACTATGGCTACACCTTC. This codes for CSAVTGTNYGYTF.

This clone showed up just a few times. The chain is built from TRBV5-8 and TRBJ2-7, with D hard to call. Germline-derived CDR1 and CDR2 are SGHTS and YDEGEE. The V gene lost 1 base and the J gene lost 0 bases, with 8 bases spanning the gap. The length of the CDR3 is 14 residues. The CDR3 loop is CASSLITASYEQYF. CDR3 nucleotides: TGTGCCAGCAGCTTGATTACAGCCTCCTACGAGCAGTACTTC.

The V gene is TRBV20-1, the J gene TRBJ2-1; D unclear. The V gene lost 3 bases and the J gene lost 6 bases, with 6 bases spanning the gap. Germline values: CDR1 DFQATT, CDR2 SNEGSKA (reference sequence). The CDR3 length is 11 residues. CDR3 region: CSASSSNEQFF. The CDR3 DNA reads as TGCAGTGCTAGTTCTAGCAATGAGCAGTTCTTC.

J is TRBJ2-1 and V is TRBV18; weak D call: TRBD2 (6 bases). With 2 bases removed from V and 2 bases from J, the gap between germline ends came to 13 bases. Germline V CDR1 and CDR2: KGHSH, LQKENI. This CDR3 spans 16 amino acids. The CDR3 sequence: CASSPDDIAAYNEQFF. CDR3 DNA: TGTGCCAGCTCACCAGACGATATAGCGGCCTACAATGAGCAGTTCTTC.

This clone was found a few times. V gene TRBV19 combines with J gene TRBJ1-3; D is perhaps TRBD1 (6 bases). CDR1 is LNHDA, CDR2 SQIVND, per germline (reference sequence). Trimming removed 3 bases at V and 1 base at J, with 10 bases between. CDR3 size: 15 residues. The CDR3 loop is CASSMLTGSGNTIYF. CDR3 in DNA: TGTGCCAGTAGTATGTTGACAGGTTCTGGAAACACCATATATTTT.

The chain couples TRBV10-1 to TRBJ2-7; possibly TRBD1 for D (7 bases). The V end lost 5 bases, the J end lost 5 bases, and 16 bases lay between the germline ends. This CDR3 has 14 residues. Germline V gene data show CDR1 as WNHNN and CDR2 as SYGVQD (reference sequence). CDR3 sequence (DNA): TGCGCCAGCAGTACAGGGGAGGTTCGGGACGAGCAGTACTTC. It codes for CASSTGEVRDEQYF.

The V gene is TRBV28, the J gene TRBJ1-1, with D tentatively TRBD1 (6 bases). The CDR3 extends over 12 amino acids. V was cut by 4 bases and J by 8 bases, with 11 bases left in between. Looked up from germline, CDR1 is MDHEN and CDR2 is SYDVKM. DNA for the CDR3: TGTGCCAGCAGTTGGGACACACCGGAAGCTTTCTTT. Protein product: CASSWDTPEAFF.

The chain recombines TRBV6-2 or TRBV6-3 with TRBJ2-3; 8 bases fit TRBD2. This CDR3 is built from 14 residues. V lost 6 bases, J lost 4 bases, and 6 bases stayed unmatched. Germline V gene sequence: CDR1 MNHEY, CDR2 SVGEGT. CDR3: CASSREGRADTQYF. CDR3 nucleotides: TGTGCCAGCAGCCGGGAGGGCCGCGCAGATACGCAGTATTTT.

The V and J genes are TRBV6-5 and TRBJ2-1, with D possibly matching TRBD2 (6 bases). Germline V lookup: CDR1 MNHEY, CDR2 SVGAGI. The CDR3 sequence is 14 residues long. Trimming shortened V by 0 bases and J by 8 bases, and 11 bases separated the two germline ends. CDR3 sequence: CASSYSSGFDEQFF. The DNA of the CDR3 is TGTGCCAGCAGTTACTCGAGCGGGTTCGATGAGCAGTTCTTC.

This chain joins TRBV28 and TRBJ1-2; D is ambiguous. Between the trimmed V and J ends, which lost 8 bases and 4 bases, there was a span of 11 bases. The CDR3 totals 12 residues. CDR1 MDHEN and CDR2 SYDVKM come from the germline V gene. In DNA, the CDR3 is TGTGCCAGCCGGGAGGGAAGCTATGGCTACACCTTC. Translation: CASREGSYGYTF.

This sequence joins TRBV6-5 and TRBJ1-2, with D perhaps matching TRBD1 (6 bases). Trimming pared 7 bases from V and 2 bases from J, leaving 11 bases between. The CDR3 is 13 residues long. Germline CDR1 MNHEY, CDR2 SVGAGI. In nucleotides, the CDR3 is TGTGCCAGCACTAGACAGGAGAACTATGGCTACACCTTC. It translates to CASTRQENYGYTF.

The chain is built from TRBV6-6 and TRBJ2-1; the match to TRBD2 covers 7 bases. V dropped 5 bases and J dropped 3; count of bases not matched to a gene: 13. Per the germline V gene, CDR1 is MNHNY and CDR2 is SVGAGI (reference sequence). The CDR3 is 17 amino acids. The CDR3 sequence: CASSRTSKWEGYNEQFF. The CDR3 region has the DNA TGTGCCAGCAGTCGAACGTCTAAGTGGGAGGGCTACAATGAGCAGTTCTTC.

V usage is TRBV28 and J usage is TRBJ1-2, with 7 positions matching TRBD1. CDR3 size: 15 residues. Per germline, CDR1 MDHEN and CDR2 SYDVKM. The junction had 8 bases not matched to a gene; V was cut back by 3 bases and J by 4 bases. The CDR3 loop is CASSFTGVNSYGYTF. The CDR3 bases are TGTGCCAGCAGTTTTACAGGGGTGAATTCCTATGGCTACACCTTC.

This sequence joins TRBV18 and TRBJ1-1; D might be TRBD1 (5 bases). V was pared by 0 bases and J by 3 bases, with 11 bases between. The CDR3 has 15 amino acids. Germline assignment: CDR1 KGHSH and CDR2 LQKENI. CDR3 loop: CASSPPSGWDTEAFF. In DNA, the CDR3 is TGTGCCAGCTCACCACCGTCAGGGTGGGACACTGAAGCTTTCTTT.

This chain uses TRBV5-4 with TRBJ2-7; TRBD1 matches at 9 bases. V lost 4 bases and J lost 6; bases outside the gene matches: 8. The CDR3 spans 14 residues. CDR1 SGHNT and CDR2 YYREEE come from the germline V gene (reference sequence). The CDR3 DNA follows: TGTGCCAGCAGCCCGGGACAGGGAGGCTCCGAGCAGTACTTC. It encodes CASSPGQGGSEQYF. Filled out from reference TRBV5-4 and TRBJ2-7, the complete variable domain reads ETGVTQSPTHLIKTRGQQVTLRCSSQSGHNTVSWYQQALGQGPQFIFQYYREEENGRGNFPPRFSGLQFPNYSSELNVNALELDDSALYLCASSPGQGGSEQYFGPGTRLTVT.

This chain links TRBV13 with TRBJ2-7; TRBD2 might be the D (5 bases). The CDR3 loop spans 17 amino acids. V gave up 4 bases and J gave up 2 bases, with 21 bases separating them. Germline-derived CDR1 and CDR2 are PRHDT and FYEKMQ (reference sequence). The CDR3 sequence: CASSSRLVPDGAYEQYF. CDR3 coding DNA: TGTGCCAGCAGCTCAAGACTGGTCCCGGACGGGGCCTACGAGCAGTACTTC. Full variable domain (remainder filled in from reference TRBV13 and TRBJ2-7): AAGVIQSPRHLIKEKRETATLKCYPIPRHDTVYWYQQGPGQDPQFLISFYEKMQSDKGSIPDRFSAQQFSDYHSELNMSSLELGDSALYFCASSSRLVPDGAYEQYFGPGTRLTVT.

V and J are TRBV28 and TRBJ1-5; tentative D call: TRBD1 (6 bases). Per the germline V gene, CDR1 is MDHEN and CDR2 is SYDVKM. Trimming took off 5 bases at V and 0 bases at J, with 8 bases between the two ends. The CDR3 contains 14 residues. DNA for the CDR3: TGTGCCAGCAGTATGGACAGTAGCAATCAGCCCCAGCATTTT. It specifies CASSMDSSNQPQHF.

The rearrangement uses TRBV28 and TRBJ2-6; D is unclear. V lost 6 bases, J lost 0 bases, and 6 bases lay in between. CDR1 MDHEN and CDR2 SYDVKM come from the germline V gene. The CDR3 runs to 14 residues. The CDR3 reads CASSFLSGANVLTF. CDR3 in DNA: TGTGCCAGCAGCTTCCTCTCTGGGGCCAACGTCCTGACTTTC.